This T cell receptor beta chain was captured by sequencing in a study of memory CD4+ T cells and cytomegalovirus serostatus. Study conclusions and caveats: Suggested: most of the CMV-linked TCR signature lies in CD4+ memory cells.

Single viable CD3+CD4+CD8-CD45RO+ cells were sorted as the memory CD4+ T cells. To note about this clone: Its target is not known.

Original handling: Out-of-frame sequences were removed, leaving 2,204,828 distinct TCRbeta sequences. Produced via immunoSEQ multiplex PCR; TCRdb's table is partial and in-frame only. That table furnishes V, J and clone size, whereas the DNA furnished D and trimming. The profile shows about 52,000 clones, around 80% of them singletons. Sequencing was done on a sample of memory CD4+ T cells from blood. This TCR was sampled from an adult in good health and CMV-seropositive.

The CDR3 protein is CSVEGGTIKETQYF. CDR3 nucleotide sequence: TGCAGCGTTGAGGGGGGGACTATTAAAGAGACCCAGTACTTC. The chain links TRBV29-1 to TRBJ2-5; TRBD2 matches at 7 bases. CDR3 size: 14 residues. V lost 3 bases, J lost 3 bases, and 7 bases stayed unmatched. Per the germline V gene, CDR1 is SQVTM and CDR2 is ANQGSEA.